These 13 T cell receptor beta chains came from one sample sequenced in a study of T cell responses to AZD1222 COVID-19 vaccine. Repertoires were generated with immunoSEQ multiplex PCR, while TCRdb's copy carries only in-frame clones and drops some. The sample shows tens of thousands of clones, nearly 90% of them seen only once. The source material was peripheral blood, sampled on day 0 of AZD1222 vaccination. The receptors were sampled from an adult in good health.

The chain carries TRBV7-3 and TRBJ2-2; D is possibly TRBD2 (5 bases). The CDR3 sequence is 14 residues long. Germline V gene lookup returns CDR1 SGHTA and CDR2 FQGTGA. Trimming took 5 bases from V and 8 from J, leaving 15 bases between them. CDR3 amino acids: CASSPRTRGGELFF. DNA for the CDR3: TGTGCCAGCAGCCCCCGAACCCGGGGAGGGGAGCTGTTTTTT.

V usage is TRBV6-2 or TRBV6-3 and J usage is TRBJ1-1; the D gene is possibly TRBD1 (5 bases). V was trimmed by 6 bases and J by 5 bases, leaving 16 bases between them. CDR3 length equals 14 residues. Per germline, CDR1 MNHEY and CDR2 SVGEGT. The DNA for the CDR3 is TGTGCCAGCAGCCCGGAAAGGGGAAGGACTGAAGCTTTCTTT. Protein product: CASSPERGRTEAFF.

The V gene is TRBV9, the J gene TRBJ2-7; D uncertain. Trimming pared 6 bases from V and 2 bases from J, leaving 15 bases between. CDR1 is SGDLS and CDR2 is YYNGEE in the germline V gene. The CDR3 has 14 residues. CDR3: CASNGAGPAYEQYF. CDR3 bases: TGTGCCAGCAATGGTGCCGGGCCAGCCTACGAGCAGTACTTC.

V is TRBV30 and J is TRBJ1-6; D uncertain. Trimming took 1 base from V and 11 from J, leaving 12 bases between them. The germline CDR1 and CDR2 sequences are GTSNPN and SVGIG (reference sequence). The CDR3 loop spans 13 amino acids. Here the CDR3 reads CAWSGAHGTPLHF. The CDR3 DNA is TGTGCCTGGAGTGGGGCTCACGGGACACCCCTCCACTTT.

The genes are TRBV6-5 and TRBJ2-5; D is possibly TRBD1 or TRBD2 (5 bases each). Per the germline V gene, CDR1 is MNHEY and CDR2 is SVGAGI. CDR3 length equals 16 residues. V was cut by 2 bases and J by 5 bases, with 18 bases left in between. This CDR3 reads CASSYQGEPRGETQYF. In nucleotides, the CDR3 is TGTGCCAGCAGTTACCAAGGGGAACCCCGAGGGGAGACCCAGTACTTC.

The CDR3 sequence is CAWSVNSPLHF. The DNA of the CDR3 is TGTGCCTGGAGTGTAAATTCACCCCTCCACTTT. The chain has TRBV30 and TRBJ1-6; D call uncertain. The CDR3 totals 11 residues. Germline loops: CDR1 GTSNPN, CDR2 SVGIG (reference sequence). Deletions cut 0 bases from V and 7 bases from J, with 1 base between.

The rearrangement joins TRBV4-2 to TRBJ2-1, with 8 bases fitting TRBD1. J gave up 7 bases and V 2 bases, and 10 bases lay outside the gene matches. The germline V gene has CDR1 LGHNA and CDR2 YNFKEQ. The length of the CDR3 is 16 residues. The CDR3 loop is CASSQKRQGPGNEQFF. DNA for the CDR3: TGTGCCAGCAGCCAAAAACGACAGGGGCCAGGGAATGAGCAGTTCTTC.

The chain recombines TRBV6-5 with TRBJ2-1; D is uncertain. Trimming stripped 6 bases from V and 2 bases from J, with 14 bases between. This CDR3 has 15 amino acids. The germline gives CDR1 MNHEY, CDR2 SVGAGI. CDR3 nucleotides: TGTGCCAGCAGGCCCTTCCCGGAGCCCTACAATGAGCAGTTCTTC. Residues: CASRPFPEPYNEQFF.

This chain links TRBV6-4 with TRBJ2-2; 12 bases match TRBD2. CDR3 size: 15 residues. CDR1 MRHNA and CDR2 SNTAGT come from the germline V gene. Germline trimming cut 4 bases from V and 3 bases from J; bases unmatched to any gene: 0. CDR3 sequence (DNA): TGTGCCAGCAGTGGGACTAGCGGGGACACCGGGGAGCTGTTTTTT. Translating gives CASSGTSGDTGELFF.

J is TRBJ1-5 and V is TRBV19; TRBD1 agrees at 11 bases. The trim removed 6 bases at V and 6 bases at J, leaving 7 bases unmatched. This CDR3 comprises 15 residues. The germline CDR1 and CDR2 sequences are LNHDA and SQIVND (reference sequence). The CDR3 sequence is CASRRTGGASQPQHF. DNA of the CDR3: TGTGCCAGTAGACGGACAGGGGGCGCGAGTCAGCCCCAGCATTTT. The entire variable domain, with the rest obtained from reference TRBV19 and TRBJ1-5, is as follows: DGGITQSPKYLFRKEGQNVTLSCEQNLNHDAMYWYRQDPGQGLRLIYYSQIVNDFQKGDIAEGYSVSREKKESFPLTVTSAQKNPTAFYLCASRRTGGASQPQHFGDGTRLSIL.

V and J are TRBV7-9 and TRBJ1-1; D ambiguous. CDR3 length: 14 residues. Germline loops: CDR1 SEHNR, CDR2 FQNEAQ (reference sequence). V shed 3 bases and J shed 4 bases, with 12 bases lying between them. This CDR3 reads CASSFPQGVTEAFF. The CDR3 DNA follows: TGTGCCAGCAGCTTCCCGCAAGGCGTCACTGAAGCTTTCTTT.

The genes are TRBV18 and TRBJ1-1, with a tentative D call TRBD1 (6 bases). The V gene's germline CDR1 is KGHSH and CDR2 LQKENI. The CDR3 has 15 residues. V was cut by 4 bases and J by 4 bases, with 16 bases left in between. CDR3 coding DNA: TGTGCCAGCTCACAGGGACACGCCATATCCACTGAAGCTTTCTTT. Amino acids: CASSQGHAISTEAFF. Full variable domain (outside the CDR3, taken from reference TRBV18 and TRBJ1-1): NAGVMQNPRHLVRRRGQEARLRCSPMKGHSHVYWYRQLPEEGLKFMVYLQKENIIDESGMPKERFSAEFPKEGPSILRIQQVVRGDSAAYFCASSQGHAISTEAFFGQGTRLTVV.

The rearrangement links TRBV7-2 to TRBJ2-2, with D possibly TRBD1 on 5 matching bases. The CDR3 extends over 13 amino acids. Deletions cut 3 bases from V and 6 bases from J, with 8 bases between. CDR1 and CDR2 from the germline V gene are SGHTA and FQGNSA. For the CDR3, the DNA is TGTGCCAGCAGCTTTACAGGACCCGGGGAGCTGTTTTTT. Its protein is CASSFTGPGELFF.